This TCR beta chain was retrieved from a study of T cell responses to AZD1222 COVID-19 vaccine. The length of the CDR3 is 15 residues. Trimming pared 4 bases from V and 5 bases from J, leaving 18 bases between. Germline V gene data show CDR1 as SGHRS and CDR2 as YFSETQ. Generated by immunoSEQ multiplex PCR, the TCRdb table keeps only in-frame clones and is missing some. The table records 170,000 or so clones, about nine tenths of them present only once. The specimen was peripheral blood, collected on day 0 of AZD1222 vaccination. V gene TRBV5-1 combines with J gene TRBJ1-2, with D possibly being TRBD1 (5 bases). This TCR came from an adult in good health. The CDR3 DNA sequence: TGCGCCAGCAGCCCAAACCAGGGTTTTGAGTATGGCTACACCTTC. Its protein product is CASSPNQGFEYGYTF. The complete variable domain, with remaining parts taken from reference TRBV5-1 and TRBJ1-2, reads KAGVTQTPRYLIKTRGQQVTLSCSPISGHRSVSWYQQTPGQGLQFLFEYFSETQRNKGNFPGRFSGRQFSNSRSEMNVSTLELGDSALYLCASSPNQGFEYGYTFGSGTRLTVV.